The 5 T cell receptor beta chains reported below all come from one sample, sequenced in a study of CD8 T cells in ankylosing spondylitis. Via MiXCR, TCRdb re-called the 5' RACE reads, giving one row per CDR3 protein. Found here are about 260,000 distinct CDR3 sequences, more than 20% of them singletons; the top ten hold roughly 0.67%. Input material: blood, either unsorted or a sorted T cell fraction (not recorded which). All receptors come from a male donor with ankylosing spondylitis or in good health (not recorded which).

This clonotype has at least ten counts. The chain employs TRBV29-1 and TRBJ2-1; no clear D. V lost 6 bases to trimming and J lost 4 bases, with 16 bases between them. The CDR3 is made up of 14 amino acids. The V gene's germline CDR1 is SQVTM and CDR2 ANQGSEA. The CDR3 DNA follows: TGCAGCGTCGAGTACAGTCTAAGATACAATGAGCAGTTCTTC. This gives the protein CSVEYSLRYNEQFF.

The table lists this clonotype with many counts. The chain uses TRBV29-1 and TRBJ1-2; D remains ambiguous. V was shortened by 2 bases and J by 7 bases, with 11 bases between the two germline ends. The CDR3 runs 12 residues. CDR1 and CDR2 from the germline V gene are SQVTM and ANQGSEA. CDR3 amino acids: CSVELAGGGYTF. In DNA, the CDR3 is TGCAGCGTTGAACTGGCAGGCGGTGGCTACACCTTC.

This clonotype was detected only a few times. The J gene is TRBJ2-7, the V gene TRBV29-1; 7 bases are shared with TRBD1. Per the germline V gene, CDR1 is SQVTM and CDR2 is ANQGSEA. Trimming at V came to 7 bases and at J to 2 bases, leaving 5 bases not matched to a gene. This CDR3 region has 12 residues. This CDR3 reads CSASGQAYEQYF. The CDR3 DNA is TGCAGCGCCTCAGGACAGGCCTACGAGCAGTACTTC.

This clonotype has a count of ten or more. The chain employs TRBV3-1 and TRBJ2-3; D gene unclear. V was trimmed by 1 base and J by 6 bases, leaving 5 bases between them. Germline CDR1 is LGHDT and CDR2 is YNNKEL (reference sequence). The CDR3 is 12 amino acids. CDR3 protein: CASSQGRDTQYF. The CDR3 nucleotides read TGTGCCAGCAGCCAAGGACGGGATACGCAGTATTTT.

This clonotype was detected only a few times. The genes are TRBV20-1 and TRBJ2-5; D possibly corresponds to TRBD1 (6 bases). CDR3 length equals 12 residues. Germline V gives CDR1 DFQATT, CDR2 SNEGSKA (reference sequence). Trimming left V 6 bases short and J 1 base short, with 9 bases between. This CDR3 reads CSAIRGQETQYF. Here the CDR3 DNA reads TGCAGTGCCATCAGGGGCCAAGAGACCCAGTACTTC.